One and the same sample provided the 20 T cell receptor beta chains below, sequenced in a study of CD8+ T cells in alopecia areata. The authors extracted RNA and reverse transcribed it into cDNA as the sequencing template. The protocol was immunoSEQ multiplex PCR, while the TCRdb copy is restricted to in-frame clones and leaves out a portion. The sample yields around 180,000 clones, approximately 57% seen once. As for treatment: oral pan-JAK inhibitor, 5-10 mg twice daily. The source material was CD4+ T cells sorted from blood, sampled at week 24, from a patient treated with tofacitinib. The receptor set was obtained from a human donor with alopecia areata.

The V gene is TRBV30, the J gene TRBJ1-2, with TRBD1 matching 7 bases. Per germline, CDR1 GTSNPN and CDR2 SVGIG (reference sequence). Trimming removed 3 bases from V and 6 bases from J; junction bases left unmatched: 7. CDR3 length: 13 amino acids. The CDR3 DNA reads TGTGCCTGGAGCCAGGGGGACCAAAATGGCTACACCTTC. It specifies CAWSQGDQNGYTF.

CDR3 residues: CASSLAWGLGEQYF. The DNA of the CDR3 is TGTGCCAGCAGCTTAGCGTGGGGGCTCGGGGAGCAGTACTTC. This chain connects TRBV7-9 to TRBJ2-7; TRBD1 might be the D (6 bases). The CDR3 extends over 14 amino acids. Trimming pared 0 bases from V and 7 bases from J, leaving 13 bases between. The germline V gene encodes CDR1 SEHNR and CDR2 FQNEAQ (reference sequence).

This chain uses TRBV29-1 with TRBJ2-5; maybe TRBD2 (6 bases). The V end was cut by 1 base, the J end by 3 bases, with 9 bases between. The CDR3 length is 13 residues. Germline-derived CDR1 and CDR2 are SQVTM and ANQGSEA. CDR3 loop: CSVEGRGKETQYF. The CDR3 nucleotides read TGCAGCGTTGAAGGGCGGGGTAAAGAGACCCAGTACTTC.

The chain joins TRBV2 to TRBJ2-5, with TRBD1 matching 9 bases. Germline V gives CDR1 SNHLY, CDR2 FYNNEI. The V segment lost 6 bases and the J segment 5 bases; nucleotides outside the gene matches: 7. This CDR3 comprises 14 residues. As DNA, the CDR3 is TGTGCCAGCAGCGAGGACAGGGGTCCCGAGACCCAGTACTTC. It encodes CASSEDRGPETQYF.

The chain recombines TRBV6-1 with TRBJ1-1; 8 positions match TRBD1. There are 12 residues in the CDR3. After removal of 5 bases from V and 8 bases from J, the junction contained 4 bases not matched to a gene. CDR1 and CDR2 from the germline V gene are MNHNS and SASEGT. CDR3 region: CASSFDRGEAFF. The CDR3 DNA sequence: TGTGCCAGCAGTTTCGACAGGGGAGAAGCTTTCTTT.

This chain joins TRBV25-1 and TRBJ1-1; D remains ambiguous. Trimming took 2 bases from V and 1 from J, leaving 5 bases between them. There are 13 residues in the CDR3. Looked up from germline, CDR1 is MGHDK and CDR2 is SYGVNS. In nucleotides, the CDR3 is TGTGCCAGCAGTGAAGCTGGGAACACTGAAGCTTTCTTT. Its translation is CASSEAGNTEAFF.

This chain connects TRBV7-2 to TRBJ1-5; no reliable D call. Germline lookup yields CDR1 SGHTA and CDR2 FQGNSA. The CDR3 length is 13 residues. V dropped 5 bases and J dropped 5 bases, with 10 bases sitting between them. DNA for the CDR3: TGTGCCAGCAGCACCCAGTTAGATCAGCCCCAGCATTTT. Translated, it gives CASSTQLDQPQHF.

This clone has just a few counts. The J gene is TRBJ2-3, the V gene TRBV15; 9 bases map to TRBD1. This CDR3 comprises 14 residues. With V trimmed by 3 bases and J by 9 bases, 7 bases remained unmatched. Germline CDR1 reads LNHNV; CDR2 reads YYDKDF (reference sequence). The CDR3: CATSSRDRERTQYF. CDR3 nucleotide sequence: TGTGCCACCAGCAGCCGGGACAGGGAGCGCACGCAGTATTTT.

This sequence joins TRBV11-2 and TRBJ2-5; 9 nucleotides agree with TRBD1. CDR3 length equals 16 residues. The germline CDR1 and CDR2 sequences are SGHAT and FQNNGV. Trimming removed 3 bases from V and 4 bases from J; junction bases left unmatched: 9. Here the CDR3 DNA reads TGTGCCAGCAGCTTTTCAGGACAGGGGAAGGTAGAGACCCAGTACTTC. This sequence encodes CASSFSGQGKVETQYF. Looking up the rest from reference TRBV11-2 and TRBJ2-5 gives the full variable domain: EAGVAQSPRYKIIEKRQSVAFWCNPISGHATLYWYQQILGQGPKLLIQFQNNGVVDDSQLPKDRFSAERLKGVDSTLKIQPAKLEDSAVYLCASSFSGQGKVETQYFGPGTRLLVL.

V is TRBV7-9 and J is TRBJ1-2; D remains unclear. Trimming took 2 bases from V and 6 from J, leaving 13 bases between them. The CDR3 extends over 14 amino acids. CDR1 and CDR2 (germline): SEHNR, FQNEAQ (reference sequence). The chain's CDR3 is CASSLSSQSDGYTF. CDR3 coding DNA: TGTGCCAGCAGCTTAAGTTCACAGTCGGATGGCTACACCTTC.

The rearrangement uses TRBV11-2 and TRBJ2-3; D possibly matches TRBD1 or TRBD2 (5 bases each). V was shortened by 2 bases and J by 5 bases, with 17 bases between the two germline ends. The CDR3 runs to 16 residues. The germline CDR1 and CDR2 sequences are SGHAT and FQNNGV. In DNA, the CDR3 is TGTGCCAGCAGCTTAAGAAGGGGAGCCGACGGAGATACGCAGTATTTT. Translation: CASSLRRGADGDTQYF.

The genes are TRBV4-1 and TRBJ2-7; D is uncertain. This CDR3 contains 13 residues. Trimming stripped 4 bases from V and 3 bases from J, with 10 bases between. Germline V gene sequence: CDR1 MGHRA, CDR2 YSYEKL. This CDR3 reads CASSRQENYEQYF. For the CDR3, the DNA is TGCGCCAGCAGCCGGCAGGAAAACTACGAGCAGTACTTC.

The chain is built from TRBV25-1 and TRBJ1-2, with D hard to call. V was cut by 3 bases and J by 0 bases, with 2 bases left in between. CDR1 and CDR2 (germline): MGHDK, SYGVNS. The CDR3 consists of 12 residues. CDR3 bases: TGTGCCAGCAGTGAGACTAACTATGGCTACACCTTC. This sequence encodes CASSETNYGYTF.

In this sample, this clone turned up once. The CDR3 DNA is TGTGCCAGCAGCTTAGCGGGACTAGCGACCTACGAGCAGTACTTC. It translates to CASSLAGLATYEQYF. The rearrangement links TRBV7-2 to TRBJ2-7, with 10 bases matching TRBD2. The V and J ends lost 0 bases and 2 bases, in that order; junction bases with no gene match: 1. Germline CDR1 and CDR2: SGHTA and FQGNSA. This CDR3 contains 15 residues. Looking up the rest from reference TRBV7-2 and TRBJ2-7 gives the full variable domain: GAGVSQSPSNKVTEKGKDVELRCDPISGHTALYWYRQSLGQGLEFLIYFQGNSAPDKSGLPSDRFSAERTGGSVSTLTIQRTQQEDSAVYLCASSLAGLATYEQYFGPGTRLTVT.

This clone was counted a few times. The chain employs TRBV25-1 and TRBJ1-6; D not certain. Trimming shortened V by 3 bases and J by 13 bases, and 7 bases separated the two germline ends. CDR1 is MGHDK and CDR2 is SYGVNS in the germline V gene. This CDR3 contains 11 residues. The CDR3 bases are TGTGCCAGCAGTGACAACGGTCCCCTCCACTTT. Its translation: CASSDNGPLHF. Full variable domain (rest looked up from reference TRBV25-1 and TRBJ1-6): EADIYQTPRYLVIGTGKKITLECSQTMGHDKMYWYQQDPGMELHLIHYSYGVNSTEKGDLSSESTVSRIRTEHFPLTLESARPSHTSQYLCASSDNGPLHFGNGTRLTVT.

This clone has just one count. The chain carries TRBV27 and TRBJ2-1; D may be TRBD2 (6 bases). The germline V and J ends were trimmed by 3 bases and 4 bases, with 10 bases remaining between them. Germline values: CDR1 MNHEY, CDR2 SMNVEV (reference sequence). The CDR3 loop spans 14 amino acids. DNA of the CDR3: TGTGCCAGCAGTTTTCGGCGGGGATACAATGAGCAGTTCTTC. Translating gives CASSFRRGYNEQFF.

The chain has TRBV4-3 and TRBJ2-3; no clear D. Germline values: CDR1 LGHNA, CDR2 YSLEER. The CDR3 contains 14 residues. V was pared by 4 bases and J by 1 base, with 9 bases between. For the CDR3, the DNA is TGCGCCAGCAGCCTAGGAAGGGGCACAGATACGCAGTATTTT. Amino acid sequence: CASSLGRGTDTQYF.

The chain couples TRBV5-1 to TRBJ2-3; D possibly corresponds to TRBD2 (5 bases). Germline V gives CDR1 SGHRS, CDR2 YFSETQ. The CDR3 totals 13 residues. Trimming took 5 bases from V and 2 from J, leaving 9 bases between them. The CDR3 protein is CASSMDSTDTQYF. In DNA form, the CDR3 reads TGCGCCAGCAGTATGGACTCCACAGATACGCAGTATTTT. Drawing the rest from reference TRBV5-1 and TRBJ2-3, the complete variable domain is KAGVTQTPRYLIKTRGQQVTLSCSPISGHRSVSWYQQTPGQGLQFLFEYFSETQRNKGNFPGRFSGRQFSNSRSEMNVSTLELGDSALYLCASSMDSTDTQYFGPGTRLTVL.

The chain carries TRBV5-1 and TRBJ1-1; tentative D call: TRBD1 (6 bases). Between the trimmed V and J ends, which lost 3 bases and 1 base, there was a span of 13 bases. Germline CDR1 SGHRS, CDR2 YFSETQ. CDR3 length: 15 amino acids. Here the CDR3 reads CASSSGTTGNTEAFF. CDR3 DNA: TGCGCCAGCAGCTCAGGGACAACGGGGAACACTGAAGCTTTCTTT.

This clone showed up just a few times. The CDR3 reads CASTGERQNTEAFF. For the CDR3, the DNA is TGTGCCAGCACGGGAGAACGACAGAACACTGAAGCTTTCTTT. This chain uses TRBV5-4 with TRBJ1-1; D not resolved. The length of the CDR3 is 14 residues. Germline V CDR1 and CDR2: SGHNT, YYREEE (reference sequence). Trimming removed 6 bases from V and 1 base from J, with 13 bases in between.